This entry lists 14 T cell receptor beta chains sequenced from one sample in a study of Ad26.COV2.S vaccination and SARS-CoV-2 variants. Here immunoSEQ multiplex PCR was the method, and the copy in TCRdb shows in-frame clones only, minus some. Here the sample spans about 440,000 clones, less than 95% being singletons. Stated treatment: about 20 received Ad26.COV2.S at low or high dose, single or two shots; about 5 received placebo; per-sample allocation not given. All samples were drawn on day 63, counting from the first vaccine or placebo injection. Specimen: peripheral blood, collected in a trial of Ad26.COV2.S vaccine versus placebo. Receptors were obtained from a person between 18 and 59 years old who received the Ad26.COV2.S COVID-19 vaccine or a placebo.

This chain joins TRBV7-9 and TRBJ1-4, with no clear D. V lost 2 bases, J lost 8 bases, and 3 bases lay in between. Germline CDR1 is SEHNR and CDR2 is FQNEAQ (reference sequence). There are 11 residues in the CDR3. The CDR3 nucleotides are TGTGCCAGCAGCTTAACGGAAAAACTGTTTTTT. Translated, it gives CASSLTEKLFF.

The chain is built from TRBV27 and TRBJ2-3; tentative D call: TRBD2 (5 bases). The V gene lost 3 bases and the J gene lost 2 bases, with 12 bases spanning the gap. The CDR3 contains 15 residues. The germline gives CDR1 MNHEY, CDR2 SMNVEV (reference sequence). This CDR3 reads CASSFGRVPTDTQYF. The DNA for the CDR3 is TGTGCCAGCAGTTTCGGGCGGGTTCCCACAGATACGCAGTATTTT.

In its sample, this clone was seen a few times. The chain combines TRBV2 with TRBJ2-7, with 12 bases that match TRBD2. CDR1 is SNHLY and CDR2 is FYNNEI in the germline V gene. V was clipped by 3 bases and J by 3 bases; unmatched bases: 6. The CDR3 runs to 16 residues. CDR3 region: CASSEPPGLAGYEQYF. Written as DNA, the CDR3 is TGTGCCAGCAGTGAGCCCCCGGGACTAGCGGGCTACGAGCAGTACTTC.

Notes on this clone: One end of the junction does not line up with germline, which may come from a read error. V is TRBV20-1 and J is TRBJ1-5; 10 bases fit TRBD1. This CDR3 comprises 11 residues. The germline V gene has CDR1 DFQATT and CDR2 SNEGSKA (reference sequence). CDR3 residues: CSASLGTGEYF. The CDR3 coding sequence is TGCAGTGCTAGTTTGGGGACAGGGGAATATTTT.

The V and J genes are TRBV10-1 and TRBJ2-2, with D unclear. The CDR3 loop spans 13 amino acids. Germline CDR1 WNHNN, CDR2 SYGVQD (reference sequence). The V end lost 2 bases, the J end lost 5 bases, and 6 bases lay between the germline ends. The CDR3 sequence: CASSEETTGELFF. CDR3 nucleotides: TGCGCCAGCAGTGAGGAGACAACCGGGGAGCTGTTTTTT.

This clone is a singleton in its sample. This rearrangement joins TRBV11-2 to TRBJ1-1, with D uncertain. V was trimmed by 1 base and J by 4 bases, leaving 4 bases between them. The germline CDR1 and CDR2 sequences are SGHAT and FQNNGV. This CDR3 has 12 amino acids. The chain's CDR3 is CASSLGFTEAFF. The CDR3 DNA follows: TGTGCCAGCAGCTTAGGGTTCACTGAAGCTTTCTTT.

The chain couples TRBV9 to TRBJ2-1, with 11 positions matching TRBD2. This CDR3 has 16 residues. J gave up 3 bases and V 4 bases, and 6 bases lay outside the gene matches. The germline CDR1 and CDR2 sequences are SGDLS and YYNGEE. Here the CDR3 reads CASSPLAGGLYNEQFF. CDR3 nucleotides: TGTGCCAGCAGCCCCCTAGCGGGAGGACTCTACAATGAGCAGTTCTTC.

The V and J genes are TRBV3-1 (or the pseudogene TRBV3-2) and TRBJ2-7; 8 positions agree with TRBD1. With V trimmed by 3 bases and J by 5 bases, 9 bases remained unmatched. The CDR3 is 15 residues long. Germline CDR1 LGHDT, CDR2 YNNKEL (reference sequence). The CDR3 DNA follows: TGTGCCAGCAGCCAGCCCGCCAGGGGGCTCAACGAGCAGTACTTC. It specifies CASSQPARGLNEQYF.

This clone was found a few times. The CDR3 loop reads CASSPGVGNTIYF. The CDR3 DNA reads as TGTGCCAGCAGTCCAGGAGTAGGAAACACCATATATTTT. The chain uses TRBV27 and TRBJ1-3; D not resolved. The V end lost 5 bases, the J end lost 4 bases, and 9 bases lay between the germline ends. Germline V gene lookup returns CDR1 MNHEY and CDR2 SMNVEV (reference sequence). The CDR3 covers 13 residues.

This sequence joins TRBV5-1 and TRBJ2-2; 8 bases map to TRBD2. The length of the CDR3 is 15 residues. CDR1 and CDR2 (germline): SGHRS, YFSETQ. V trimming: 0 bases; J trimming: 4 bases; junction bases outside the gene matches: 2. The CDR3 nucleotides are TGCGCCAGCAGCTTGGAACTAGCGGCCACCGGGGAGCTGTTTTTT. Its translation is CASSLELAATGELFF.

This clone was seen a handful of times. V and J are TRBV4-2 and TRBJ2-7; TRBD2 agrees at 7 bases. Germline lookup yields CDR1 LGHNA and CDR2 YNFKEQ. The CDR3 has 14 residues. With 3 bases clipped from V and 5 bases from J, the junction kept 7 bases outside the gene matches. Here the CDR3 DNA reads TGTGCCAGCAGCCATGGCGGGAGTTCCCACGAGCAGTACTTC. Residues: CASSHGGSSHEQYF.

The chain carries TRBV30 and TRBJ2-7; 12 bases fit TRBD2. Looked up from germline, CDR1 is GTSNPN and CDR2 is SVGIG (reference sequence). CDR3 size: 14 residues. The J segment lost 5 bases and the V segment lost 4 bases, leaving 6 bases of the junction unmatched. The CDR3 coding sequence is TGTGCCTGGATACTAGCGGGAGGAGGCGACGAGCAGTACTTC. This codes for CAWILAGGGDEQYF. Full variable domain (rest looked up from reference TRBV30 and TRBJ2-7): SQTIHQWPATLVQPVGSPLSLECTVEGTSNPNLYWYRQAAGRGLQLLFYSVGIGQISSEVPQNLSASRPQDRQFILSSKKLLLSDSGFYLCAWILAGGGDEQYFGPGTRLTVT.

CDR3 nucleotide sequence: TGTGCCAGTAGTTCTCGGCGAACCCTAGAAGCTTTCTTT. It yields the protein CASSSRRTLEAFF. The chain is built from TRBV19 and TRBJ1-1; D gene uncertain. V gave up 5 bases and J gave up 8 bases, with 15 bases separating them. The germline V gene has CDR1 LNHDA and CDR2 SQIVND (reference sequence). The CDR3 has 13 amino acids.

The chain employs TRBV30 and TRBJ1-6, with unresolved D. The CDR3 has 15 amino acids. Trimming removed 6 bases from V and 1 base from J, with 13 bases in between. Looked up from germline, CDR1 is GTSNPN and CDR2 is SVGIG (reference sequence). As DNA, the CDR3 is TGTGCCTGCCCAGAGGGCAATTCCTATAATTCACCCCTCCACTTT. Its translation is CACPEGNSYNSPLHF.